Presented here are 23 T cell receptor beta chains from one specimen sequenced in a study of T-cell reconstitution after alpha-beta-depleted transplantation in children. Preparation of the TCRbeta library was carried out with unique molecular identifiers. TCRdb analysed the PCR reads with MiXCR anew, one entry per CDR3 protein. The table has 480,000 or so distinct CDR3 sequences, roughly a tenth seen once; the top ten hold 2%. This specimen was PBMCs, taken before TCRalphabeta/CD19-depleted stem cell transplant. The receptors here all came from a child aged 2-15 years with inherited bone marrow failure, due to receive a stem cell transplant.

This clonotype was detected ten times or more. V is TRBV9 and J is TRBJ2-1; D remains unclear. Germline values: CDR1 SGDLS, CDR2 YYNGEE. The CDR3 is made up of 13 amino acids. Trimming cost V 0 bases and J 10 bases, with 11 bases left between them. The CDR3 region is CASSVGGFTEQFF. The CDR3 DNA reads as TGTGCCAGCAGCGTAGGAGGCTTTACAGAGCAGTTCTTC.

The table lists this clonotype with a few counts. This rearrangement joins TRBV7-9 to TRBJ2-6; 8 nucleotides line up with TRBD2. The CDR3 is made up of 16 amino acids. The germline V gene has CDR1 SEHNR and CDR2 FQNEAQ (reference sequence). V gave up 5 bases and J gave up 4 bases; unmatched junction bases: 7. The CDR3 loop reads CASSQVAGYGANVLTF. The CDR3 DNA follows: TGTGCCAGCAGCCAGGTAGCGGGGTACGGGGCCAACGTCCTGACTTTC.

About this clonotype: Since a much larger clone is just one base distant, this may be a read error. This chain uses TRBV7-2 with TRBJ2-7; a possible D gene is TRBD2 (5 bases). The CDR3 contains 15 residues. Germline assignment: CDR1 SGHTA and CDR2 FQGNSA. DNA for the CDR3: TGTGCCAGCAGCTTAGACGGTGGGAGCGCCTACCAGCAGTACTTC. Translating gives CASSLDGGSAYQQYF.

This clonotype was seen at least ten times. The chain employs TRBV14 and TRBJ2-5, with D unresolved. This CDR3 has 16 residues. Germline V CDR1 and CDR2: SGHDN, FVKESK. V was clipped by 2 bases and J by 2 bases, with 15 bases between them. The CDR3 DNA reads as TGTGCCAGCAGCCAATCAGTGTTGACAATTCAAGAGACCCAGTACTTC. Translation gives CASSQSVLTIQETQYF.

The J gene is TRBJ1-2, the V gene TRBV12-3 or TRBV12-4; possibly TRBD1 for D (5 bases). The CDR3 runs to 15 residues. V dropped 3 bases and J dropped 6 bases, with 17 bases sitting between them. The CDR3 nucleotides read TGTGCCAGCAGTTTCGGGCAGGGACGCTCGGATGGCTACACCTTC. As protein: CASSFGQGRSDGYTF.

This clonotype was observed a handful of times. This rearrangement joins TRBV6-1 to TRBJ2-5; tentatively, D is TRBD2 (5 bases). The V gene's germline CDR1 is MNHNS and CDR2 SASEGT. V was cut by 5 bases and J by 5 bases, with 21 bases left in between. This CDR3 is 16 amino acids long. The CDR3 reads CASSPRGAAVLETQYF. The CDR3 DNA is TGTGCCAGCAGTCCCCGGGGTGCCGCGGTCCTTGAGACCCAGTACTTC.

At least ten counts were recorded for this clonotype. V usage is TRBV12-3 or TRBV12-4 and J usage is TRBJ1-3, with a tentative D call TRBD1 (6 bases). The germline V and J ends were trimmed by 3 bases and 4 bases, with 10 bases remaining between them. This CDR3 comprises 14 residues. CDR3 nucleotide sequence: TGTGCCAGCAGTTTTCGGGGGGCCGGAAACACCATATATTTT. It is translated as CASSFRGAGNTIYF.

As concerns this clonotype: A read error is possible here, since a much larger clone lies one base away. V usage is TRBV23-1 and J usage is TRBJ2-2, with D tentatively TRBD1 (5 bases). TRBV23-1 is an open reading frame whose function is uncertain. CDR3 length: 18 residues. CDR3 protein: CASSHYQGGLWVTEELFF. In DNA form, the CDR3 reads TGCGCCAGCAGTCATTACCAGGGCGGTCTCTGGGTCACCGAGGAGCTGTTTTTT.

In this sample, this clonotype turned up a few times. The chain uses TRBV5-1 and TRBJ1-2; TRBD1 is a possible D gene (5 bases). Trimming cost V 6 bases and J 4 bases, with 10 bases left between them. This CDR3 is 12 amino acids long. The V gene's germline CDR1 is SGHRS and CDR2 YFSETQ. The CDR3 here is CASTDGGYGYTF. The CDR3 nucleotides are TGCGCCAGCACAGATGGGGGCTATGGCTACACCTTC.

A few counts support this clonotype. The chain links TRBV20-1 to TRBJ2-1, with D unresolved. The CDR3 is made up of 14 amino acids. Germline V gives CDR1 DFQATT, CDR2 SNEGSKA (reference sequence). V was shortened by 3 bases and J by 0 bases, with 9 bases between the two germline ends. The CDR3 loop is CSASHGSSYNEQFF. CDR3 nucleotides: TGCAGTGCTAGCCACGGAAGCTCCTACAATGAGCAGTTCTTC.

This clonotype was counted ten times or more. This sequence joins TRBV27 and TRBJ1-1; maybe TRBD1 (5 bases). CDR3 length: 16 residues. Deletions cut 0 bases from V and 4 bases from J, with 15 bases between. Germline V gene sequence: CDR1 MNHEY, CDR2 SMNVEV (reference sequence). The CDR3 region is CASSLSPGSQRTEAFF. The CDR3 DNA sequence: TGTGCCAGCAGTTTATCCCCAGGGAGTCAGCGCACTGAAGCTTTCTTT.

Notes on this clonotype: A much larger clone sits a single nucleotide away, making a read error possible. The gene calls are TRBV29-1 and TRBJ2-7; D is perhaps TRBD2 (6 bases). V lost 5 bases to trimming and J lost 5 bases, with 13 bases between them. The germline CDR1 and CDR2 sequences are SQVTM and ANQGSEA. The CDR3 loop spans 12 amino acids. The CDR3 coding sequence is TGCAGCGTTAACCGGGGGTTAGACGAGCAGTACTTC. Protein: CSVNRGLDEQYF.

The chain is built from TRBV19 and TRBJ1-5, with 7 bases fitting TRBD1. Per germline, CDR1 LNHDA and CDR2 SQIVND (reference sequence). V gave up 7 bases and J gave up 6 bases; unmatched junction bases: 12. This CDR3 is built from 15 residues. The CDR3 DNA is TGTGCCAGTACGCTCGAGGACAGGAGTCGTCAGCCCCAGCATTTT. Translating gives CASTLEDRSRQPQHF.

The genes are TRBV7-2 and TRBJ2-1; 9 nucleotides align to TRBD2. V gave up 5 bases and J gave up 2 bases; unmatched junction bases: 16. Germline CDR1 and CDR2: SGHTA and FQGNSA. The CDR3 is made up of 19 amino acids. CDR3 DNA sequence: TGTGCCAGCAGCCTAAAGCGCTTGGCGGGAGGGCCGCCCTACAATGAGCAGTTCTTC. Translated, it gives CASSLKRLAGGPPYNEQFF. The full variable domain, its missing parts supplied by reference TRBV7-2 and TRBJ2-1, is GAGVSQSPSNKVTEKGKDVELRCDPISGHTALYWYRQSLGQGLEFLIYFQGNSAPDKSGLPSDRFSAERTGGSVSTLTIQRTQQEDSAVYLCASSLKRLAGGPPYNEQFFGPGTRLTVL.

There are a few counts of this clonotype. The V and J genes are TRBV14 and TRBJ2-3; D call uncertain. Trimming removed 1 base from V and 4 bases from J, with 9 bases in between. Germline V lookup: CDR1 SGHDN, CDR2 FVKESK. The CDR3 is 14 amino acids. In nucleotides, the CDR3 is TGTGCCAGCAGCCAAGCGGCTAGGGCAGATACGCAGTATTTT. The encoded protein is CASSQAARADTQYF.

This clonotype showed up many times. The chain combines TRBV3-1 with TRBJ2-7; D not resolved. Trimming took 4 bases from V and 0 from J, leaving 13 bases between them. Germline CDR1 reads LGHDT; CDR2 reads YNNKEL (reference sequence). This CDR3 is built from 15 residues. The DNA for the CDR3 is TGTGCCAGCAGCCCTTTATGGAGCGACTCCTACGAGCAGTACTTC. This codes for CASSPLWSDSYEQYF.

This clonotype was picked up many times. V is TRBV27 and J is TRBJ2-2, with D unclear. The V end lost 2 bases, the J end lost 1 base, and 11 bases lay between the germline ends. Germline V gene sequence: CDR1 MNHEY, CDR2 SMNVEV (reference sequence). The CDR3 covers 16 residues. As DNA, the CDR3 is TGTGCCAGCAGTTTACTTGTAGCCGGGAACACCGGGGAGCTGTTTTTT. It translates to CASSLLVAGNTGELFF.

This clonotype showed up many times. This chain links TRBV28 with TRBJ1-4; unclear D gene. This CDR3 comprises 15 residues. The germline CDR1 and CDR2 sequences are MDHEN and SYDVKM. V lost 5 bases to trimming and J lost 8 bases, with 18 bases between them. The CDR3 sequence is CASSPGWQLGEKLFF. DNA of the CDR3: TGTGCCAGCAGTCCCGGGTGGCAGTTAGGAGAAAAACTGTTTTTT.

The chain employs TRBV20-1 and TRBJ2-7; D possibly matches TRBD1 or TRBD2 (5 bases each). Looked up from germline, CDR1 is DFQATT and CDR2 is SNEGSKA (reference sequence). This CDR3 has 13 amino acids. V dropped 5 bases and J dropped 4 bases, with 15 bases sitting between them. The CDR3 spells CSARPGTPYEQYF. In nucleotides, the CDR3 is TGCAGTGCTCGGCCCGGGACGCCATACGAGCAGTACTTC.

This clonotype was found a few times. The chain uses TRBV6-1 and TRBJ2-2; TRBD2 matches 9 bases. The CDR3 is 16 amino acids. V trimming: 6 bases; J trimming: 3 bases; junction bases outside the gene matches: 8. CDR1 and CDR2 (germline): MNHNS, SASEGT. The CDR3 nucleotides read TGTGCCAGCAGCGACCCTAGCGGGATCGACACCGGGGAGCTGTTTTTT. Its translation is CASSDPSGIDTGELFF.

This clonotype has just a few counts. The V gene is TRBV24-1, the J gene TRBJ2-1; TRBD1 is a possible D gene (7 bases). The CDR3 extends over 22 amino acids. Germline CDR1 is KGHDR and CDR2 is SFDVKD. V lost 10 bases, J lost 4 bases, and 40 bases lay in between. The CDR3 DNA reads TGTGCCACAGTGCAGGCAGGACATCCAAAAAGGGGGCTAGCGAAACCGTACAATGAGCAGTTCTTC. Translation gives CATVQAGHPKRGLAKPYNEQFF.

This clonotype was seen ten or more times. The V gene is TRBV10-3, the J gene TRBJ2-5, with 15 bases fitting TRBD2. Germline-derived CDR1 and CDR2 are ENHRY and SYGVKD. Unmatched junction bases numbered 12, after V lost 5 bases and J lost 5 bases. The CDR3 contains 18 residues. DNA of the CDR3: TGTGCCATCAGTACCCCGCCGGGACTAGCGGGAGGTTGGGAGACCCAGTACTTC. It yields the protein CAISTPPGLAGGWETQYF.

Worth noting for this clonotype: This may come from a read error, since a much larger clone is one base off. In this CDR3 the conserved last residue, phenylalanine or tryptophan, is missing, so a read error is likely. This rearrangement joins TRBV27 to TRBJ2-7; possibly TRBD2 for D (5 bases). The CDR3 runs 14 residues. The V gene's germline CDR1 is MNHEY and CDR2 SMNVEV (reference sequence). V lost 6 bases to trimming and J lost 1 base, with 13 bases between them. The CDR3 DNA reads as TGTGCCAGCAGCCGCTTCGAGGGTTCCTACGAGCAGTACCTC. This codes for CASSRFEGSYEQYL.